This T cell receptor (beta chain) is drawn from a study of T cell changes during pregnancy in multiple sclerosis. The CDR3 loop spans 15 amino acids. Germline CDR1 and CDR2: SGHTA and FQGNSA. J lost 8 bases, V lost 5 bases, and 10 bases had no gene match. Sequenced by immunoSEQ multiplex PCR; TCRdb stores in-frame clones only, minus some. The sample has some 12,000 clones, more than 85% seen once. The sequences come from CD8+ T cells from peripheral blood mononuclear cells, collected in the second trimester of pregnancy. This chain joins TRBV7-2 and TRBJ2-1; 9 nucleotides align to TRBD2. This TCR came from a female donor in good health, enrolled as a control in a pregnancy study. The CDR3 nucleotides read TGTGCCAGCAGCGATCCCGGGACTAGCATCTATGAGCAGTTCTTC. Amino acid sequence: CASSDPGTSIYEQFF. The whole variable domain, filled in from reference TRBV7-2 and TRBJ2-1, reads GAGVSQSPSNKVTEKGKDVELRCDPISGHTALYWYRQSLGQGLEFLIYFQGNSAPDKSGLPSDRFSAERTGGSVSTLTIQRTQQEDSAVYLCASSDPGTSIYEQFFGPGTRLTVL.